This is a list of T cell receptor beta chains from one sample in a study of CD8 T cells in Susac syndrome. TCRdb recomputed calls from the immunoSEQ multiplex PCR reads with MiXCR, one row per CDR3 protein. The table has about 76,000 distinct CDR3 sequences, 90% to 95% seen once; the top ten hold around 0.5%. The sample taken for sequencing was CD8+ T cells from PBMCs. The source of these receptors is a human donor with multiple sclerosis. The CDR3 runs from the conserved cysteine through the conserved F or W. A D gene is named only where the DNA matches it firmly. Size is omitted from some rows. Given values are once, few, many or a class for expanded clones.

v_call	j_call	d_call	clone_size	cdr3_aa	cdr3_nt
TRBV30	TRBJ2-2	TRBD1	once	CACYSGGQGVTGELFF	TGTGCCTGTTATTCCGGGGGACAGGGGGTCACCGGGGAGCTGTTTTTT
TRBV27	TRBJ2-7	NA	NA	CASASSESSYEQYF	TGTGCCAGCGCCTCCTCTGAGAGCTCCTACGAGCAGTACTTC
TRBV27	TRBJ1-2	TRBD1	NA	CASSSTGGNGYTF	TGTGCCAGCAGTTCGACAGGGGGTAATGGCTACACCTTC
TRBV2	TRBJ1-5	NA	NA	CASRDRASNQPQHF	TGTGCCAGCAGAGATAGGGCTAGCAATCAGCCCCAGCATTTT
TRBV4-1	TRBJ2-1	NA	NA	CASSQVTSYEQFF	TGCGCCAGCAGCCAAGTAACTAGCTATGAGCAGTTCTTC
TRBV12-5	TRBJ1-2	NA	NA	CASGLEGVGYTF	TGTGCTAGTGGTTTGGAGGGGGTTGGCTACACCTTC
TRBV27	TRBJ2-3	TRBD1	NA	CASRDRLQDTQYF	TGTGCCAGCAGGGACAGGCTACAAGATACGCAGTATTTT
TRBV5-1	TRBJ1-6	TRBD1	NA	CASSPRDSDNSPLHF	TGCGCCAGCAGCCCTCGGGACAGCGATAATTCACCCCTCCACTTT
TRBV19	TRBJ2-7	NA	NA	CASSIGGAISEQYF	TGTGCCAGTAGTATAGGAGGGGCAATCTCCGAGCAGTACTTC
TRBV3-1	TRBJ2-1	TRBD2	NA	CASSPKGGLAGGLVNEQFF	TGTGCCAGCAGCCCGAAGGGGGGACTAGCGGGGGGTTTAGTTAATGAGCAGTTCTTC
TRBV11-2	TRBJ1-1	NA	NA	CASSLEVRGTEAFF	TGTGCCAGCAGCTTAGAGGTCCGGGGCACTGAAGCTTTCTTT
TRBV27	TRBJ1-5	NA	NA	CASSPHGQPQHF	TGTGCCAGCAGTCCCCATGGGCAGCCCCAGCATTTT
TRBV20-1	TRBJ1-6	NA	NA	CSARGGGYNSPLHF	TGCAGTGCTAGAGGAGGGGGCTATAATTCACCCCTCCACTTT
TRBV5-1	TRBJ2-5	NA	NA	CASSLVFRGVETQYF	TGCGCCAGCAGCTTGGTTTTCCGTGGGGTGGAGACCCAGTACTTC
TRBV9	TRBJ2-5	NA	NA	CASSSSGTWEETQYF	TGTGCCAGCAGCTCCTCGGGGACTTGGGAAGAGACCCAGTACTTC
TRBV4-3	TRBJ1-1	TRBD1	NA	CASSQVSGGSTEAFF	TGCGCCAGCAGCCAAGTATCAGGGGGCTCCACTGAAGCTTTCTTT
TRBV20-1	TRBJ2-7	NA	few	CSARDPFKGGPTYEQYF	TGCAGTGCTAGAGATCCCTTCAAGGGGGGCCCCACCTACGAGCAGTACTTC
TRBV20-1	TRBJ2-1	TRBD1	NA	CSAERTGPFYNEQFF	TGCAGTGCCGAGAGGACAGGGCCGTTCTACAATGAGCAGTTCTTC
TRBV28	TRBJ2-1	TRBD2	NA	CASSFRTRELNEQFF	TGTGCCAGCAGTTTTAGGACTAGGGAGTTGAATGAGCAGTTCTTC
TRBV24-1	TRBJ2-1	NA	once	CATSASYNEQFF	TGTGCCACCAGTGCCTCATACAATGAGCAGTTCTTC
TRBV24-1	TRBJ2-2	TRBD2	once	CATSRGGFANTGELFF	TGTGCCACCAGCCGCGGGGGATTCGCGAACACCGGGGAGCTGTTTTTT
TRBV7-8	TRBJ2-3	TRBD2	NA	CASSTGLAVPHLRGTQYF	TGTGCCAGCAGCACGGGACTAGCTGTTCCCCATCTTCGGGGTACGCAGTATTTT
TRBV9	TRBJ2-5	TRBD2	NA	CASSDGTSGQETQYF	TGTGCCAGCAGCGATGGGACTAGCGGCCAAGAGACCCAGTACTTC
TRBV12-3/TRBV12-4	TRBJ1-2	NA	NA	CASSLFGGKGDYGYTF	TGTGCCAGCAGTTTATTCGGGGGGAAAGGGGACTATGGCTACACCTTC
TRBV4-2	TRBJ2-2	TRBD1	NA	CASSQDTGGDTGELFF	TGTGCCAGCAGCCAAGATACAGGGGGCGACACCGGGGAGCTGTTTTTT
TRBV5-4	TRBJ2-5	TRBD1	NA	CASSYGDRGNFETQYF	TGTGCCAGCAGCTATGGGGACAGGGGTAATTTCGAGACCCAGTACTTC
TRBV19	TRBJ1-1	NA	NA	CASSTGAPGSNTEAFF	TGTGCCAGTAGTACCGGGGCCCCGGGGTCAAACACTGAAGCTTTCTTT
TRBV6-4	TRBJ1-4	NA	NA	CASSDDPIRTATNEKLFF	TGTGCCAGCAGTGACGACCCTATTCGGACGGCAACTAATGAAAAACTGTTTTTT
TRBV5-4	TRBJ2-2	TRBD2	NA	CASSLGAGANTGELFF	TGTGCCAGCAGCTTGGGCGCGGGGGCGAACACCGGGGAGCTGTTTTTT
TRBV9	TRBJ2-7	TRBD2	once	CASSVDAGGPSEQYF	TGTGCCAGCAGCGTAGATGCGGGAGGGCCTAGCGAGCAGTACTTC
TRBV3-1	TRBJ2-7	NA	few	CASSQDGDEQYF	TGTGCCAGCAGCCAAGATGGGGACGAGCAGTACTTC
TRBV5-6	TRBJ2-1	NA	NA	CASSPGGWTVDDEQFF	TGTGCCAGCAGCCCTGGTGGTTGGACCGTGGACGATGAGCAGTTCTTC
TRBV4-3	TRBJ2-7	NA	NA	CASSQELGNLREQYF	TGCGCCAGCAGCCAGGAACTGGGGAACTTACGGGAGCAGTACTTC
TRBV6-6	TRBJ1-5	NA	NA	CASSPLGQPQHF	TGTGCCAGCAGTCCCCTGGGACAGCCCCAGCATTTT
TRBV2	TRBJ2-3	NA	once	CASSALEGGTDTQYF	TGTGCCAGCAGTGCCCTCGAGGGCGGCACAGATACGCAGTATTTT
TRBV6-2/TRBV6-3	TRBJ2-5	NA	few	CASSYSRVGPDRQETQYF	TGTGCCAGCAGTTACTCGAGAGTTGGGCCAGATCGCCAAGAGACCCAGTACTTC
TRBV27	TRBJ2-2	NA	NA	CASSKQTGELFF	TGTGCCAGCAGTAAACAGACCGGGGAGCTGTTTTTT
TRBV18	TRBJ1-4	NA	NA	CASSPLTLADHATNEKLFF	TGTGCCAGCTCACCACTGACTCTTGCGGACCACGCAACTAATGAAAAACTGTTTTTT